One and the same sample provided the 27 T cell receptor beta chains below, sequenced in a study of graft-versus-host responses after intestinal transplantation. Data came from immunoSEQ multiplex PCR; TCRdb stores just in-frame clones and leaves some out. Of 62,000 or so clones in the sample, 80% to 90% were seen once. The material was PBMCs, obtained 26 days after transplant. Every receptor here comes from a human patient who received an intestinal transplant, so some T cells may come from the graft donor.

This chain connects TRBV2 to TRBJ2-1; 7 bases map to TRBD2. This CDR3 is 16 amino acids long. Germline V CDR1 and CDR2: SNHLY, FYNNEI. The junction had 10 bases not matched to a gene; V was cut back by 8 bases and J by 0 bases. The CDR3 DNA follows: TGTGCCAGCCAAGGGGTGGGGGGGGTCTCCTACAATGAGCAGTTCTTC. It is translated as CASQGVGGVSYNEQFF.

The chain couples TRBV7-2 to TRBJ1-1, with D perhaps matching TRBD1 (5 bases). Germline values: CDR1 SGHTA, CDR2 FQGNSA. The length of the CDR3 is 13 residues. Trimming pared 6 bases from V and 1 base from J, leaving 9 bases between. CDR3 bases: TGTGCCAGCAGAGATACAGGGAACACTGAAGCTTTCTTT. It is translated as CASRDTGNTEAFF.

Of note for this clone: At one end, the junction sequence differs from germline, possibly due to a read error. In nucleotides, the CDR3 is TGTGCAAGTAAGACAAAAATAGGGGGCACTGAAGCTTTCTTT. Encoded protein: CASKTKIGGTEAFF. The rearrangement uses TRBV19 and TRBJ1-1; D may be TRBD1 (6 bases). Germline CDR1 and CDR2: LNHDA and SQIVND (reference sequence). This CDR3 region has 14 residues.

The genes are TRBV28 and TRBJ1-2; D ambiguous. Trimming removed 5 bases from V and 2 bases from J, with 9 bases in between. Per germline, CDR1 MDHEN and CDR2 SYDVKM. This CDR3 is built from 13 residues. The CDR3 region has the DNA TGTGCCAGCAGTCCCCCCGAGAACTATGGCTACACCTTC. Translating it yields CASSPPENYGYTF.

The rearrangement joins TRBV6-1 to TRBJ2-7; 10 bases match TRBD2. Germline CDR1 MNHNS, CDR2 SASEGT. V was clipped by 7 bases and J by 4 bases; unmatched bases: 10. The CDR3 runs to 15 residues. The CDR3 DNA reads as TGTGCCAGCAACTTGCCGGGACTAGCGTCTTACGAGCAGTACGTC. Encoded protein: CASNLPGLASYEQYV.

This chain uses TRBV28 with TRBJ1-1; possibly TRBD1 for D (6 bases). The CDR3 covers 14 residues. In germline, CDR1 is MDHEN, CDR2 SYDVKM. Deletions cut 10 bases from V and 5 bases from J, with 20 bases between. The CDR3 loop is CATTLQGWGTEAFF. CDR3 bases: TGTGCCACCACCCTACAGGGCTGGGGGACTGAAGCTTTCTTT.

This clone was seen a handful of times. The chain uses TRBV28 and TRBJ1-6; tentative D call: TRBD1 (6 bases). Per germline, CDR1 MDHEN and CDR2 SYDVKM. The V end lost 9 bases, the J end lost 7 bases, and 19 bases lay between the germline ends. The CDR3 is made up of 15 amino acids. The CDR3 is CASKTPGHKNSPLHF. The CDR3 DNA reads as TGTGCCAGTAAGACCCCGGGACACAAGAATTCACCCCTCCACTTT.

The CDR3 sequence is CSVSGGPYNEQFF. The DNA of the CDR3 is TGCAGCGTTTCGGGAGGGCCCTACAATGAGCAGTTCTTC. The V call is TRBV29-1, the J call TRBJ2-1; 8 bases fit TRBD2. CDR3 size: 13 residues. Per germline, CDR1 SQVTM and CDR2 ANQGSEA. V shed 5 bases and J 2 bases; nucleotides not matched to a gene: 2.

The J gene is TRBJ1-1, the V gene TRBV30; 7 bases agree with TRBD1. The CDR3 is 13 amino acids. The germline V gene encodes CDR1 GTSNPN and CDR2 SVGIG (reference sequence). The junction had 6 bases not matched to a gene; V was cut back by 0 bases and J by 8 bases. The CDR3 reads CAWSVQTGREAFF. CDR3 in DNA: TGTGCCTGGAGTGTACAGACAGGGAGAGAAGCTTTCTTT. The whole variable domain, filled in from reference TRBV30 and TRBJ1-1, reads SQTIHQWPATLVQPVGSPLSLECTVEGTSNPNLYWYRQAAGRGLQLLFYSVGIGQISSEVPQNLSASRPQDRQFILSSKKLLLSDSGFYLCAWSVQTGREAFFGQGTRLTVV.

The V and J genes are TRBV30 and TRBJ1-1; D gene uncertain. The CDR3 runs 12 residues. Germline CDR1 GTSNPN, CDR2 SVGIG (reference sequence). The CDR3 loop reads CGSFPGSTEAFF. Written as DNA, the CDR3 is TGTGGATCCTTCCCGGGGTCGACTGAAGCTTTCTTT.

The chain links TRBV5-6 to TRBJ1-4, with D unresolved. Germline CDR1 reads SGHDT; CDR2 reads YYEEEE. Deletions cut 1 base from V and 8 bases from J, with 18 bases between. This CDR3 is 16 amino acids long. The CDR3 loop reads CASSLRPGIEEEKLFF. The DNA of the CDR3 is TGTGCCAGCAGCTTGAGGCCGGGAATCGAGGAGGAAAAACTGTTTTTT.

This chain joins TRBV7-3 and TRBJ2-2, with D unresolved. CDR1 is SGHTA and CDR2 is FQGTGA in the germline V gene. This CDR3 region has 15 residues. Trimming removed 0 bases from V and 4 bases from J, with 9 bases in between. The CDR3 spells CASSLTPTPTGELFF. The CDR3 bases are TGTGCCAGCAGCTTAACGCCTACCCCCACCGGGGAGCTGTTTTTT. Full variable domain (missing parts from reference TRBV7-3 and TRBJ2-2): GAGVSQTPSNKVTEKGKYVELRCDPISGHTALYWYRQSLGQGPEFLIYFQGTGAADDSGLPNDRFFAVRPEGSVSTLKIQRTERGDSAVYLCASSLTPTPTGELFFGEGSRLTVL.

This clone has just one count. The genes are TRBV14 and TRBJ1-1; unclear D gene. The CDR3 extends over 13 amino acids. CDR1 is SGHDN and CDR2 is FVKESK in the germline V gene. With 6 bases removed from V and 1 base from J, the gap between germline ends came to 9 bases. The chain's CDR3 is CASSPDKNTEAFF. CDR3 nucleotide sequence: TGTGCCAGCAGTCCCGACAAGAACACTGAAGCTTTCTTT.

The V and J genes are TRBV4-1 and TRBJ1-2; perhaps TRBD1 as D (6 bases). The CDR3 consists of 13 residues. Germline values: CDR1 MGHRA, CDR2 YSYEKL. Deletions cut 0 bases from V and 8 bases from J, with 10 bases between. The CDR3 region has the DNA TGCGCCAGCAGCCAAGATCTACAGGGAGGCTACACCTTC. It translates to CASSQDLQGGYTF.

This clone was seen only once. The chain links TRBV9 to TRBJ2-7; maybe TRBD2 (5 bases). V gave up 0 bases and J gave up 7 bases, with 20 bases separating them. Germline lookup yields CDR1 SGDLS and CDR2 YYNGEE. CDR3 length: 16 residues. CDR3 protein: CASSVEPNSLDGEQYF. As DNA, the CDR3 is TGTGCCAGCAGCGTAGAACCCAATTCACTAGACGGTGAGCAGTACTTC. Variable domain in full (rest from reference TRBV9 and TRBJ2-7): DSGVTQTPKHLITATGQRVTLRCSPRSGDLSVYWYQQSLDQGLQFLIQYYNGEERAKGNILERFSAQQFPDLHSELNLSSLELGDSALYFCASSVEPNSLDGEQYFGPGTRLTVT.

CDR3 DNA: TGCGCCAGCAGGCCAAGGTGGGGACAGGATTATAATTCACCCCTCCACTTT. This gives the protein CASRPRWGQDYNSPLHF. The V and J genes are TRBV5-1 and TRBJ1-6, with 8 bases fitting TRBD1. V was pared by 5 bases and J by 4 bases, with 11 bases of the junction left unmatched. Germline-derived CDR1 and CDR2 are SGHRS and YFSETQ. The CDR3 is made up of 17 amino acids.

The chain joins TRBV5-1 to TRBJ2-7; TRBD1 agrees at 7 bases. V was clipped by 5 bases and J by 3 bases; unmatched bases: 14. Germline CDR1 is SGHRS and CDR2 is YFSETQ. This CDR3 has 16 residues. The CDR3 here is CASRSRLGTDYYEQYF. The DNA of the CDR3 is TGCGCCAGCAGATCACGTCTAGGGACAGACTACTACGAGCAGTACTTC.

The CDR3 nucleotides read TGTGCCAGCAGCGTAGGAGGGAGGAACTATGGCTACACCTTC. This sequence encodes CASSVGGRNYGYTF. The V call is TRBV9, the J call TRBJ1-2; D gene uncertain. Per germline, CDR1 SGDLS and CDR2 YYNGEE. Trimming stripped 0 bases from V and 2 bases from J, with 8 bases between. The CDR3 length is 14 residues.

This clone was seen only once. V gene TRBV28 combines with J gene TRBJ1-2; the match to TRBD1 covers 7 bases. Germline assignment: CDR1 MDHEN and CDR2 SYDVKM. This CDR3 contains 13 residues. V was pared by 5 bases and J by 7 bases, with 7 bases of the junction left unmatched. DNA of the CDR3: TGTGCCAGCAGTCTTGACAGGGATGGTGGCTACACCTTC. Its protein product is CASSLDRDGGYTF.

The chain joins TRBV7-3 to TRBJ1-1; 11 bases are a match to TRBD1. The CDR3 sequence is 15 residues long. Germline trimming cut 5 bases from V and 5 bases from J; bases unmatched to any gene: 7. Germline V lookup: CDR1 SGHTA, CDR2 FQGTGA. This CDR3 is CASSPGTGGTTEAFF. The CDR3, as DNA: TGTGCCAGCAGCCCAGGGACAGGGGGAACTACTGAAGCTTTCTTT.

The chain carries TRBV6-5 and TRBJ2-2; 11 nucleotides line up with TRBD2. Per germline, CDR1 MNHEY and CDR2 SVGAGI. The V and J ends lost 4 bases and 4 bases, in that order; junction bases with no gene match: 2. The CDR3 has 15 amino acids. DNA for the CDR3: TGTGCCAGCAGTTCTACTAGCGGGAGCACCGGGGAGCTGTTTTTT. Amino acid sequence: CASSSTSGSTGELFF.

The chain carries TRBV2 and TRBJ2-1; 9 bases fit TRBD2. Germline V gene sequence: CDR1 SNHLY, CDR2 FYNNEI. V shed 11 bases, J shed 1 base, and the junction held 12 bases outside the gene matches. The CDR3 has 16 amino acids. CDR3 sequence (DNA): TGTGCCGCCTTATTTAGCGGGAGCAGGTCCTACAATGAGCAGTTCTTC. Amino acids: CAALFSGSRSYNEQFF.

The rearrangement joins TRBV4-2 to TRBJ1-3; maybe TRBD1 (5 bases). Germline V gene lookup returns CDR1 LGHNA and CDR2 YNFKEQ. The CDR3 spans 15 residues. V was cut by 0 bases and J by 4 bases, with 10 bases left in between. The CDR3 region is CASSQEPGGGNTIYF. CDR3 bases: TGTGCCAGCAGCCAAGAACCGGGGGGAGGAAACACCATATATTTT.

The J gene is TRBJ1-5, the V gene TRBV9; 8 bases match TRBD1. V lost 0 bases and J lost 7; bases outside the gene matches: 3. The length of the CDR3 is 14 residues. Germline V gives CDR1 SGDLS, CDR2 YYNGEE. The CDR3 DNA sequence: TGTGCCAGCAGCGTAGGAGACAGGGGACAGCCCCAGCATTTT. Its translation is CASSVGDRGQPQHF. Based on the CDR3 plus reference TRBV9 and TRBJ1-5, the full variable domain is DSGVTQTPKHLITATGQRVTLRCSPRSGDLSVYWYQQSLDQGLQFLIQYYNGEERAKGNILERFSAQQFPDLHSELNLSSLELGDSALYFCASSVGDRGQPQHFGDGTRLSIL.

The chain joins TRBV28 to TRBJ1-6, with 8 bases that match TRBD1. Looked up from germline, CDR1 is MDHEN and CDR2 is SYDVKM. V dropped 6 bases and J dropped 6; count of bases not matched to a gene: 4. This CDR3 has 14 amino acids. As DNA, the CDR3 is TGTGCCAGCAGATTGGGACAGGCTAATTCACCCCTCCACTTT. Its protein is CASRLGQANSPLHF.

The chain joins TRBV6-6 to TRBJ2-1; TRBD2 agrees at 8 bases. Germline V gene sequence: CDR1 MNHNY, CDR2 SVGAGI (reference sequence). Trimming at V came to 6 bases and at J to 6 bases, leaving 13 bases not matched to a gene. The CDR3 is made up of 16 amino acids. The CDR3 nucleotides read TGTGCCAGCAGCGCAGGAGGGTCGCGGGAGGTCAATGAGCAGTTCTTC. It specifies CASSAGGSREVNEQFF.

V and J are TRBV6-1 and TRBJ2-3; TRBD1 matches at 9 bases. The germline gives CDR1 MNHNS, CDR2 SASEGT. With 4 bases clipped from V and 0 bases from J, the junction kept 5 bases outside the gene matches. CDR3 length: 16 amino acids. The CDR3 spells CASSGKGQGSTDTQYF. For the CDR3, the DNA is TGTGCCAGCAGTGGAAAGGGACAGGGAAGCACAGATACGCAGTATTTT.